Listed here are 2 T cell receptor beta chains from one sample, sequenced in a study of PD-L1 blockade in urothelial cancer. Described time point: pretreatment peripheral blood. Sequenced by immunoSEQ multiplex PCR; TCRdb stores in-frame clones only, minus some. The table shows about 52,000 clones, with about 75% occurring only once. This specimen was PBMCs, taken around atezolizumab (anti-PD-L1) treatment. These receptors were taken from a man in his 70s with urothelial cancer.

The chain uses TRBV2 and TRBJ2-2, with a possible D match to TRBD1 (5 bases). The germline V gene encodes CDR1 SNHLY and CDR2 FYNNEI. The CDR3 loop spans 12 amino acids. V lost 6 bases, J lost 6 bases, and 8 bases lay in between. The CDR3 loop reads CASSSGSGELFF. The CDR3 DNA reads TGTGCCAGCAGCTCAGGGTCCGGGGAGCTGTTTTTT.

The chain joins TRBV7-2 to TRBJ2-1; 11 positions agree with TRBD2. The V gene's germline CDR1 is SGHTA and CDR2 FQGNSA. CDR3 length: 17 residues. J was trimmed by 4 bases and V by 0 bases; bases with no gene match: 5. CDR3 DNA: TGTGCCAGCAGCTTAGCCCCGGCTAGCGGGGGGTACAATGAGCAGTTCTTC. As protein: CASSLAPASGGYNEQFF.